This passage covers 20 T cell receptor beta chains from one sample sequenced in a study of cytotoxic CD8 clonotypes in ibrutinib-treated CLL. The repertoire was sequenced with immunoSEQ multiplex PCR; TCRdb's copy has only in-frame clones and lacks some. The sample carries some 150,000 clones, 60% to 85% recorded once. Sequencing used PBMCs, obtained after 24 months of ibrutinib treatment. Source of these receptors: a human donor with chronic lymphocytic leukemia.

The chain is built from TRBV28 and TRBJ1-3; D is unresolved. The V and J ends lost 5 bases and 6 bases respectively, with 14 bases between them. This CDR3 is 14 amino acids long. Germline V CDR1 and CDR2: MDHEN, SYDVKM. In DNA, the CDR3 is TGTGCCAGCAGTGGCGGGCCCTTCACAAACACCATATATTTT. It encodes CASSGGPFTNTIYF. Variable domain in full (rest from reference TRBV28 and TRBJ1-3): DVKVTQSSRYLVKRTGEKVFLECVQDMDHENMFWYRQDPGLGLRLIYFSYDVKMKEKGDIPEGYSVSREKKERFSLILESASTNQTSMYLCASSGGPFTNTIYFGEGSWLTVV.

The chain couples TRBV6-5 to TRBJ1-1; 7 positions agree with TRBD1. J lost 6 bases, V lost 5 bases, and 9 bases had no gene match. This CDR3 contains 14 residues. CDR1 is MNHEY and CDR2 is SVGAGI in the germline V gene. CDR3 residues: CASSQKTGMAEAFF. CDR3 sequence (DNA): TGTGCCAGCAGTCAGAAGACAGGGATGGCTGAAGCTTTCTTT.

The chain combines TRBV10-3 with TRBJ1-6, with D possibly matching TRBD1 (5 bases). The ends were cut back, 7 bases at V and 5 bases at J, with 12 bases in the middle. CDR1 is ENHRY and CDR2 is SYGVKD in the germline V gene. The CDR3 contains 14 residues. The CDR3 is CAIMGGGNNSPLHF. Written as DNA, the CDR3 is TGTGCCATCATGGGGGGAGGGAATAATTCACCCCTCCACTTT.

This chain links TRBV25-1 with TRBJ2-1; D perhaps matches TRBD1 (6 bases). The germline V gene encodes CDR1 MGHDK and CDR2 SYGVNS. V lost 7 bases and J lost 6, with 19 bases in between. This CDR3 has 15 amino acids. The DNA of the CDR3 is TGTGCCAGCACCGGGGTGGGGGCCTTCGGCAATGAGCAGTTCTTC. Its protein is CASTGVGAFGNEQFF. The full variable domain, in which reference TRBV25-1 and TRBJ2-1 provide the parts outside the CDR3, is EADIYQTPRYLVIGTGKKITLECSQTMGHDKMYWYQQDPGMELHLIHYSYGVNSTEKGDLSSESTVSRIRTEHFPLTLESARPSHTSQYLCASTGVGAFGNEQFFGPGTRLTVL.

The chain joins TRBV5-6 to TRBJ2-3; a possible D gene is TRBD2 (7 bases). V lost 7 bases to trimming and J lost 1 base, with 13 bases between them. Per the germline V gene, CDR1 is SGHDT and CDR2 is YYEEEE. The CDR3 has 14 amino acids. The CDR3: CASGRGTRTDTQYF. CDR3 DNA: TGTGCCAGCGGGAGGGGGACCCGCACAGATACGCAGTATTTT.

The CDR3 DNA sequence: TGTGCCAGCAGCTTAAAGGGCAGGGGGCCGGTGAACACTGAAGCTTTCTTT. It specifies CASSLKGRGPVNTEAFF. The chain joins TRBV7-3 to TRBJ1-1; 8 bases map to TRBD1. Germline loops: CDR1 SGHTA, CDR2 FQGTGA. V was clipped by 1 base and J by 0 bases; unmatched bases: 7. CDR3 length: 17 amino acids.

DNA for the CDR3: TGTGCCAGCCGCTCTCGGGGACCCTGGGGCGAGCAGTACTTC. Its translation is CASRSRGPWGEQYF. The chain couples TRBV27 to TRBJ2-7, with D tentatively TRBD1 or TRBD2 (5 bases each). Germline CDR1 MNHEY, CDR2 SMNVEV (reference sequence). V lost 8 bases, J lost 6 bases, and 20 bases lay in between. This CDR3 has 14 residues.

Relative to its sample, this clone is medium-sized. The chain carries TRBV2 and TRBJ1-5; D is ambiguous. Germline CDR1 and CDR2: SNHLY and FYNNEI. Trimming removed 0 bases at V and 9 bases at J, with 9 bases between. The CDR3 spans 13 residues. The CDR3 DNA sequence: TGTGCCAGCAGTGAAGCGCCTTTGTTGCCCCAGCATTTT. Its translation: CASSEAPLLPQHF.

The chain recombines TRBV6-5 with TRBJ1-2; 7 bases match TRBD1. The CDR3 spans 12 residues. The germline V gene has CDR1 MNHEY and CDR2 SVGAGI. The J segment lost 6 bases and the V segment lost 7 bases, leaving 5 bases of the junction unmatched. The CDR3 nucleotides read TGTGCCAGCACCCGGACAGGAGATGGCTACACCTTC. It codes for CASTRTGDGYTF.

This chain connects TRBV7-8 to TRBJ2-1; D remains unclear. V lost 4 bases, J lost 2 bases, and 12 bases lay in between. Germline V gives CDR1 SGHVS, CDR2 FQNEAQ. The CDR3 contains 15 residues. CDR3 DNA sequence: TGTGCCAGCAGCTGGGCGGACGTCACCTACAATGAGCAGTTCTTC. Translation: CASSWADVTYNEQFF.

The rearrangement links TRBV19 to TRBJ2-3; D is tentatively TRBD1 or TRBD2 (6 bases each). CDR3 size: 18 residues. Deletions cut 1 base from V and 2 bases from J, with 19 bases between. From germline, CDR1 is LNHDA and CDR2 SQIVND (reference sequence). The CDR3 sequence is CASSIVRGQGRFTDTQYF. In nucleotides, the CDR3 is TGTGCCAGTAGTATAGTCCGGGGGCAGGGACGGTTCACAGATACGCAGTATTTT.

The chain has TRBV15 and TRBJ2-7; D not certain. Trimming took off 0 bases at V and 1 base at J, with 7 bases between the two ends. The CDR3 is made up of 14 amino acids. Germline loops: CDR1 LNHNV, CDR2 YYDKDF (reference sequence). The CDR3 here is CATSRDTLSYEQYF. DNA of the CDR3: TGTGCCACCAGCAGAGATACCCTATCCTACGAGCAGTACTTC.

The chain uses TRBV29-1 and TRBJ1-4; TRBD1 matches 8 bases. Germline V gene sequence: CDR1 SQVTM, CDR2 ANQGSEA. This CDR3 is built from 13 residues. V lost 4 bases and J lost 7; bases outside the gene matches: 5. Here the CDR3 DNA reads TGCAGCGTTGGAGGGGGACAGGCTGAAAAACTGTTTTTT. It codes for CSVGGGQAEKLFF.

The chain combines TRBV11-1 with TRBJ1-6; no definite D call. The CDR3 length is 15 residues. Germline lookup yields CDR1 SGHAT and CDR2 FQDESV (reference sequence). Trimming removed 5 bases from V and 7 bases from J, with 15 bases in between. The CDR3 DNA is TGTGCCAGCAGCCTTGGTCGCCCGGGGAATTCACCCCTCCACTTT. Its translation: CASSLGRPGNSPLHF.

In its sample, this clone was seen once. The CDR3 DNA reads as TGCAGCGCCCCCTCCCCGGGGGGCTATGAGCAGTTCTTC. It yields the protein CSAPSPGGYEQFF. The chain couples TRBV29-1 to TRBJ2-1, with D tentatively TRBD2 (7 bases). Germline values: CDR1 SQVTM, CDR2 ANQGSEA. V shed 7 bases and J shed 8 bases, with 18 bases lying between them. The CDR3 consists of 13 residues.

The V and J genes are TRBV28 and TRBJ2-3; D possibly corresponds to TRBD2 (6 bases). The CDR3 covers 12 residues. The V gene's germline CDR1 is MDHEN and CDR2 SYDVKM. The ends were cut back, 8 bases at V and 0 bases at J, with 6 bases in the middle. Here the CDR3 DNA reads TGTGCCAGCGCGGGGAGCACAGATACGCAGTATTTT. Translated: CASAGSTDTQYF.

The chain employs TRBV18 and TRBJ2-7, with a tentative D call TRBD2 (6 bases). Germline assignment: CDR1 KGHSH and CDR2 LQKENI. V lost 2 bases, J lost 6 bases, and 14 bases lay in between. The CDR3 runs 14 residues. The DNA of the CDR3 is TGTGCCAGCTCACCAGCGGGACTCCGAGGCGAGCAGTACTTC. Its protein product is CASSPAGLRGEQYF.

This chain's CDR3 is CASSPGGGGYEQYF. The DNA for the CDR3 is TGTGCCAGCAGCCCTGGAGGGGGGGGCTACGAGCAGTACTTC. The chain joins TRBV9 to TRBJ2-7; possibly TRBD2 for D (7 bases). CDR3 length: 14 residues. Germline V gene sequence: CDR1 SGDLS, CDR2 YYNGEE. V was cut by 4 bases and J by 3 bases, with 14 bases left in between.

The J gene is TRBJ2-7, the V gene TRBV27, with 7 nucleotides matching TRBD2. Germline values: CDR1 MNHEY, CDR2 SMNVEV (reference sequence). The CDR3 extends over 14 amino acids. Trimming cost V 1 base and J 4 bases; bases outside gene matches: 4. This CDR3 reads CASSLWGGTYEQYF. CDR3 bases: TGTGCCAGCAGTTTATGGGGAGGGACGTACGAGCAGTACTTC.

The genes are TRBV4-3 and TRBJ2-6; 7 nucleotides agree with TRBD1. Germline V CDR1 and CDR2: LGHNA, YSLEER. CDR3 size: 20 residues. J was trimmed by 0 bases and V by 2 bases; bases with no gene match: 13. This CDR3 reads CASSQHPRGRGNSGANVLTF. Here the CDR3 DNA reads TGCGCCAGCAGCCAACACCCGAGGGGCAGGGGGAACTCTGGGGCCAACGTCCTGACTTTC.